These 13 T cell receptor beta chains came from one sample sequenced in a study of breast tumors, draining lymph nodes, adjacent tissues. Breast cancer patients provided tissue from their axillary draining lymph nodes. TCRdb reanalysed the multiplex PCR reads using MiXCR and keeps one entry per CDR3 protein. The data contain roughly 130,000 distinct CDR3 sequences, just under 20% of them singletons. Sequenced material: axillary lymph node tissue. These receptors were obtained from a female donor with breast cancer. Some clones in this sample may be carry-over from other donors' samples.

This chain links TRBV28 with TRBJ2-3; D is uncertain. V was clipped by 7 bases and J by 0 bases, with 11 bases between them. The CDR3 covers 14 residues. From germline, CDR1 is MDHEN and CDR2 SYDVKM. The DNA for the CDR3 is TGTGCCAGCACTTTCCCTACTAGCACAGATACGCAGTATTTT. Protein product: CASTFPTSTDTQYF.

This clonotype has at least ten counts. The V gene is TRBV18, the J gene TRBJ2-5; D is perhaps TRBD1 (6 bases). In germline, CDR1 is KGHSH, CDR2 LQKENI. The CDR3 consists of 14 residues. Trimming pared 8 bases from V and 2 bases from J, leaving 15 bases between. The CDR3 here is CASSPGQRQETQYF. In nucleotides, the CDR3 is TGTGCCAGCAGCCCGGGACAAAGGCAAGAGACCCAGTACTTC. Full variable domain (remainder filled in from reference TRBV18 and TRBJ2-5): NAGVMQNPRHLVRRRGQEARLRCSPMKGHSHVYWYRQLPEEGLKFMVYLQKENIIDESGMPKERFSAEFPKEGPSILRIQQVVRGDSAAYFCASSPGQRQETQYFGPGTRLLVL.

This clonotype was detected many times. The chain recombines TRBV7-2 with TRBJ2-7; D remains unclear. This CDR3 has 14 amino acids. V was pared by 0 bases and J by 12 bases, with 18 bases between. Germline V gene sequence: CDR1 SGHTA, CDR2 FQGNSA. DNA of the CDR3: TGTGCCAGCAGCTTAGCGCGGACCCAAGCCAGGATGTACTTC. The encoded protein is CASSLARTQARMYF.

A note on this clonotype: Possible read error: a much larger clone is one base away. The missing conserved phenylalanine or tryptophan at the end of this CDR3 makes a read error likely. The chain links TRBV5-1 to TRBJ1-2; 8 nucleotides align to TRBD1. CDR3 length equals 14 residues. CDR1 is SGHRS, CDR2 YFSETQ, per germline. The ends lost 4 bases at V and 4 bases at J; junction bases unmatched: 6. DNA for the CDR3: TGCGCCAGCAGCGATTCAGGGGGCAGCTATGGCTACACCCTC. Translation gives CASSDSGGSYGYTL.

Concerning this clonotype: At one boundary the junction diverges from the germline segment, which might be a read error. V is TRBV24-1 and J is TRBJ1-4, with a tentative D call TRBD1 (6 bases). Per the germline V gene, CDR1 is KGHDR and CDR2 is SFDVKD. The CDR3 totals 15 residues. The CDR3 DNA sequence: TGTGCCACCAGACCCCTCGGAGGGGGTGGTGAAAACCTGTTTTTT. Encoded protein: CATRPLGGGGENLFF.

This clonotype was counted at least ten times. This sequence joins TRBV5-1 and TRBJ2-3; D possibly corresponds to TRBD2 (5 bases). The ends were cut back, 4 bases at V and 4 bases at J, with 16 bases in the middle. Germline values: CDR1 SGHRS, CDR2 YFSETQ. This CDR3 contains 15 residues. The CDR3 DNA reads as TGCGCCAGCAGCCGAGGAGGAAGGCAAGCAGATACGCAGTATTTT. Its protein is CASSRGGRQADTQYF.

Details on this clonotype: This could be a read error, since a much larger clone is one nucleotide away. This chain uses TRBV11-2 with TRBJ2-5; the D gene is possibly TRBD2 (6 bases). Germline CDR1 reads SGHAT; CDR2 reads FQNNGV. The CDR3 totals 15 residues. This CDR3 is CACSFRGREAETQYF. CDR3 DNA: TGTGCCTGCAGCTTTCGCGGTAGGGAGGCTGAGACCCAGTACTTC.

This clonotype appeared many times. V and J are TRBV9 and TRBJ1-3; 10 bases agree with TRBD1. The CDR3 sequence is 17 residues long. J lost 3 bases, V lost 3 bases, and 9 bases had no gene match. CDR1 is SGDLS and CDR2 is YYNGEE in the germline V gene. CDR3 residues: CASSAIPGQGFGNTIYF. The CDR3 coding sequence is TGTGCCAGCAGCGCAATTCCGGGACAGGGGTTTGGAAACACCATATATTTT.

This clonotype was counted at least ten times. This chain links TRBV27 with TRBJ1-5; D unclear. CDR3 length: 17 amino acids. V lost 6 bases and J lost 2, with 20 bases in between. In germline, CDR1 is MNHEY, CDR2 SMNVEV (reference sequence). The CDR3 here is CASRAGRTIKGNQPQHF. CDR3 in DNA: TGTGCCAGCAGGGCCGGACGCACAATAAAGGGCAATCAGCCCCAGCATTTT.

This clonotype was found many times. This chain joins TRBV5-8 and TRBJ2-1, with 9 bases fitting TRBD1. The V gene's germline CDR1 is SGHTS and CDR2 YDEGEE. This CDR3 is 13 amino acids long. V dropped 3 bases and J dropped 10; count of bases not matched to a gene: 5. The CDR3 DNA follows: TGTGCCAGCAGCTCCCGGGACAGGGTGGAGCAGTTCTTC. It translates to CASSSRDRVEQFF.

This clonotype was picked up a small number of times. This chain links TRBV11-2 with TRBJ1-4; TRBD1 is a possible D gene (5 bases). Germline CDR1 and CDR2: SGHAT and FQNNGV. CDR3 length equals 19 residues. V dropped 0 bases and J dropped 4 bases, with 21 bases sitting between them. The CDR3 protein is CASSLERARVTINNEKLFF. The DNA of the CDR3 is TGTGCCAGCAGCTTAGAAAGGGCCAGGGTGACTATAAATAATGAAAAACTGTTTTTT.

This clonotype was found many times. The chain employs TRBV10-3 and TRBJ2-6; TRBD2 matches at 8 bases. V dropped 5 bases and J dropped 0; count of bases not matched to a gene: 6. This CDR3 comprises 17 residues. Germline lookup yields CDR1 ENHRY and CDR2 SYGVKD. CDR3 nucleotide sequence: TGTGCCATCAGTACAACCGGGGGGGACTCTGGGGCCAACGTCCTGACTTTC. This gives the protein CAISTTGGDSGANVLTF.

This clonotype was counted many times. This sequence joins TRBV19 and TRBJ2-7; D might be TRBD2 (5 bases). V gave up 3 bases and J gave up 3 bases, with 9 bases separating them. In germline, CDR1 is LNHDA, CDR2 SQIVND (reference sequence). The CDR3 sequence is 13 residues long. The CDR3 spells CASSMRADYEQYF. The CDR3 region has the DNA TGTGCCAGTAGTATGAGGGCAGACTACGAGCAGTACTTC.